These 4 T cell receptor beta chains share one sample of origin, sequenced in a study of blood T cell repertoires in COVID-19. Some clones are missing from TCRdb's copy, which holds only in-frame ones; the method was immunoSEQ multiplex PCR. The sample consists of roughly 86,000 clones, roughly 84% of them appearing once. Sequenced sample: peripheral blood. The receptor source for this set is a woman aged 80 or over with COVID-19, enrolled during active disease.

The chain uses TRBV24-1 and TRBJ2-5, with TRBD1 as a possible D gene (7 bases). CDR1 is KGHDR, CDR2 SFDVKD, per germline. This CDR3 is 16 amino acids long. V dropped 4 bases and J dropped 5 bases, with 19 bases sitting between them. CDR3 protein: CATSDSTFRGRETQYF. In DNA, the CDR3 is TGTGCCACCAGTGACTCAACATTCAGGGGGAGGGAGACCCAGTACTTC.

The V call is TRBV19, the J call TRBJ2-3; TRBD2 might be the D (6 bases). The CDR3 is 13 residues long. Germline CDR1 LNHDA, CDR2 SQIVND (reference sequence). Deletions cut 3 bases from V and 4 bases from J, with 8 bases between. CDR3 in amino acids: CASSIGGSDTQYF. In nucleotides, the CDR3 is TGTGCCAGTAGTATTGGAGGGTCAGATACGCAGTATTTT.

The chain links TRBV16 to TRBJ1-2; 8 positions agree with TRBD1. Germline V gene sequence: CDR1 KGHSY, CDR2 FQNENV. J was trimmed by 4 bases and V by 2 bases; bases with no gene match: 6. The CDR3 sequence is 15 residues long. The DNA for the CDR3 is TGTGCCAGCAGCCAACAGGGGGCGCTTTCCTATGGCTACACCTTC. This codes for CASSQQGALSYGYTF.

The chain is built from TRBV6-5 and TRBJ2-7; D possibly corresponds to TRBD1 (6 bases). V dropped 4 bases and J dropped 0 bases, with 13 bases sitting between them. The CDR3 totals 15 residues. Germline-derived CDR1 and CDR2 are MNHEY and SVGAGI. Here the CDR3 reads CASSLRGTYSYEQYF. The CDR3 bases are TGTGCCAGCAGTTTACGTGGGACATACTCCTACGAGCAGTACTTC.